These 18 T cell receptor beta chains originate from one sample sequenced in a study of vaccination and CD4 T cells after COVID-19 (dated by TCRdb to about 2022). The library was obtained by PCR. Sequencing was carried out with an Illumina iSeq 100. DNA from cultured CD4+ T cells underwent TCR sequencing with the Oncomine TCR Beta short-read assay at the Johns Hopkins FTIC core. TCRdb handled the public reads itself, with Q25 trimming in fastp and clone calling in MiXCR, and kept productive beta chains. Every entry covers one CDR3 protein and lists the most common genes and DNA from its rows. The sample records some 5,000 distinct CDR3 sequences, around 52% of which are singletons. Roughly a third of the sample is held by the ten biggest clonotypes. No antigen is known for these receptors. The treatment or condition label of this sample denotes: approximately 11-day PBMC culture with coronavirus spike peptide pools or control peptides (ViraFEST assay).

Input material: CD4+ T cells from blood, cultured in vitro. The receptors stem from a human donor who had recovered from COVID-19.

This clonotype was seen a handful of times. V and J are TRBV20-1 and TRBJ1-2, with D maybe TRBD1 (6 bases). With 1 base removed from V and 8 bases from J, the gap between germline ends came to 14 bases. Germline loops: CDR1 DFQATT, CDR2 SNEGSKA (reference sequence). The CDR3 loop spans 13 amino acids. The CDR3 sequence: CSARGGGAEGYTF. The CDR3 nucleotides read TGCAGTGCTAGAGGGGGGGGCGCTGAGGGCTACACCTTC.

The chain employs TRBV7-6 and TRBJ1-2; TRBD1 aligns across 10 bases. The CDR3 covers 15 residues. The V gene's germline CDR1 is SGHVS and CDR2 FNYEAQ. The V gene end was trimmed by 5 bases and the J gene end by 4 bases; junction bases not matched to a gene: 7. In DNA, the CDR3 is TGTGCCAGCAGCCTAGGGACAGGGGCGACCTATGGCTACACCTTC. Its translation is CASSLGTGATYGYTF.

V is TRBV6-5 and J is TRBJ2-1; D unclear. The germline CDR1 and CDR2 sequences are MNHEY and SVGAGI. This CDR3 region has 13 residues. Deletions cut 3 bases from V and 5 bases from J, with 8 bases between. CDR3 loop: CASSYRANNEQFF. The CDR3 DNA reads TGTGCCAGCAGTTATAGGGCGAACAATGAGCAGTTCTTC.

The chain carries TRBV15 and TRBJ1-2; D unresolved. Germline V lookup: CDR1 LNHNV, CDR2 YYDKDF (reference sequence). The CDR3 covers 15 residues. Trimming left V 0 bases short and J 8 bases short, with 16 bases between. The CDR3 DNA is TGTGCCACCAGCAGAGACCGTACTGAAGGAGGGGGCTACACCTTC. Residues: CATSRDRTEGGGYTF.

V and J are TRBV7-6 and TRBJ2-5, with 7 nucleotides matching TRBD1. The CDR3 extends over 15 amino acids. CDR1 is SGHVS, CDR2 FNYEAQ, per germline. V lost 5 bases to trimming and J lost 4 bases; unmatched junction nucleotides: 10. DNA of the CDR3: TGTGCCAGCAGCGCAGACAGGGTGAGGGCAGAGACCCAGTACTTC. Amino acids: CASSADRVRAETQYF.

This clonotype came up a few times. V gene TRBV7-2 combines with J gene TRBJ1-2; D gene ambiguous. The germline V gene encodes CDR1 SGHTA and CDR2 FQGNSA. This CDR3 contains 15 residues. The V end was cut by 5 bases, the J end by 5 bases, with 18 bases between. Here the CDR3 reads CASSLLAYGGYGYTF. In nucleotides, the CDR3 is TGTGCCAGCAGCCTATTAGCCTACGGCGGGTATGGCTACACCTTC.

The rearrangement joins TRBV6-4 to TRBJ2-7; 10 nucleotides line up with TRBD1. Germline V gives CDR1 MRHNA, CDR2 SNTAGT. V shed 4 bases and J 1 base; nucleotides not matched to a gene: 4. The CDR3 consists of 15 residues. CDR3 DNA sequence: TGTGCCAGCAGTGGTGGACAGGGGGGGTCCTACGAGCAGTACTTC. It specifies CASSGGQGGSYEQYF.

The chain links TRBV5-6 to TRBJ1-2; 9 bases match TRBD1. Germline CDR1 and CDR2: SGHDT and YYEEEE. The CDR3 runs 15 residues. V was pared by 4 bases and J by 4 bases, with 8 bases of the junction left unmatched. CDR3: CASSLRDRVSYGYTF. CDR3 nucleotide sequence: TGTGCCAGCAGCCTACGGGACAGGGTATCCTATGGCTACACCTTC. The entire variable domain, with the rest obtained from reference TRBV5-6 and TRBJ1-2, is as follows: DAGVTQSPTHLIKTRGQQVTLRCSPKSGHDTVSWYQQALGQGPQFIFQYYEEEERQRGNFPDRFSGHQFPNYSSELNVNALLLGDSALYLCASSLRDRVSYGYTFGSGTRLTVV.

The chain links TRBV6-5 to TRBJ1-2; D possibly corresponds to TRBD1 (6 bases). Deletions cut 2 bases from V and 1 base from J, with 11 bases between. This CDR3 is built from 15 residues. Germline V gives CDR1 MNHEY, CDR2 SVGAGI. The CDR3 loop reads CASSYHGQLNYGYTF. In DNA form, the CDR3 reads TGTGCCAGCAGTTACCACGGACAGCTTAACTATGGCTACACCTTC.

The J gene is TRBJ2-3, the V gene TRBV20-1; the D is unclear. Trimming stripped 2 bases from V and 5 bases from J, with 17 bases between. Looked up from germline, CDR1 is DFQATT and CDR2 is SNEGSKA (reference sequence). The CDR3 consists of 15 residues. CDR3 sequence: CSARPVVGLKDTQYF. The CDR3 nucleotides read TGCAGTGCTAGACCCGTCGTGGGTTTGAAAGATACGCAGTATTTT.

Judged by abundance, this clonotype is large. The chain employs TRBV7-2 and TRBJ2-7, with D possibly being TRBD1 or TRBD2 (5 bases each). Per germline, CDR1 SGHTA and CDR2 FQGNSA. This CDR3 spans 15 amino acids. V was pared by 5 bases and J by 0 bases, with 14 bases between. CDR3 sequence reads: CASSRDGSGSYEQYF. The CDR3 DNA reads TGTGCCAGCAGCAGGGACGGCTCGGGCTCCTACGAGCAGTACTTC.

V and J are TRBV6-1 and TRBJ1-6, with TRBD1 matching 7 bases. Germline V gene lookup returns CDR1 MNHNS and CDR2 SASEGT. CDR3 length equals 12 residues. Unmatched junction bases numbered 5, after V lost 8 bases and J lost 10 bases. The CDR3 nucleotides read TGTGCCAGCGGCCCCAGGGGGTCACCCCTCCACTTT. Residues: CASGPRGSPLHF.

In this sample, this clonotype turned up a few times. The chain recombines TRBV20-1 with TRBJ1-2; a possible D gene is TRBD1 (5 bases). The CDR3 covers 16 residues. V was pared by 0 bases and J by 4 bases, with 18 bases between. In germline, CDR1 is DFQATT, CDR2 SNEGSKA (reference sequence). This CDR3 reads CSARDRQRGDPYGYTF. CDR3 DNA: TGCAGTGCTAGAGATCGGCAACGAGGGGACCCCTATGGCTACACCTTC.

The V and J genes are TRBV20-1 and TRBJ1-5, with D tentatively TRBD1 (6 bases). Trimming stripped 5 bases from V and 0 bases from J, with 17 bases between. This CDR3 contains 16 residues. CDR1 is DFQATT, CDR2 SNEGSKA, per germline (reference sequence). The chain's CDR3 is CSAEGGGLYSNQPQHF. CDR3 nucleotide sequence: TGCAGTGCTGAGGGGGGGGGGCTCTATAGCAATCAGCCCCAGCATTTT.

The rearrangement joins TRBV7-2 to TRBJ2-7, with D tentatively TRBD2 (6 bases). Germline V gene sequence: CDR1 SGHTA, CDR2 FQGNSA. Trimming removed 5 bases at V and 7 bases at J, with 21 bases between. The CDR3 is 15 residues long. The CDR3, as DNA: TGTGCCAGCAGCCCCACCCCGGCAGGGACTCAGGAGCAGTACTTC. The encoded protein is CASSPTPAGTQEQYF.

The chain joins TRBV6-1 to TRBJ1-1, with TRBD1 identical over 8 bases. This CDR3 has 15 residues. Germline CDR1 is MNHNS and CDR2 is SASEGT. V gave up 2 bases and J gave up 2 bases; unmatched junction bases: 4. The CDR3 protein is CASSEQGAGNTEAFF. The CDR3 DNA follows: TGTGCCAGCAGTGAACAGGGGGCCGGCAACACTGAAGCTTTCTTT.

V gene TRBV20-1 combines with J gene TRBJ1-1, with D tentatively TRBD1 (6 bases). Germline CDR1 reads DFQATT; CDR2 reads SNEGSKA (reference sequence). V dropped 5 bases and J dropped 1 base, with 11 bases sitting between them. The CDR3 is 13 amino acids. As DNA, the CDR3 is TGCAGTGCTGGAGGGGGATGGAACACTGAAGCTTTCTTT. Translation: CSAGGGWNTEAFF.

The chain has TRBV7-2 and TRBJ1-2; a possible D gene is TRBD1 (6 bases). This CDR3 comprises 13 residues. V was trimmed by 5 bases and J by 3 bases, leaving 10 bases between them. Per the germline V gene, CDR1 is SGHTA and CDR2 is FQGNSA. DNA for the CDR3: TGTGCCAGCAGCCCCTGGACAGACTATGGCTACACCTTC. The encoded protein is CASSPWTDYGYTF.